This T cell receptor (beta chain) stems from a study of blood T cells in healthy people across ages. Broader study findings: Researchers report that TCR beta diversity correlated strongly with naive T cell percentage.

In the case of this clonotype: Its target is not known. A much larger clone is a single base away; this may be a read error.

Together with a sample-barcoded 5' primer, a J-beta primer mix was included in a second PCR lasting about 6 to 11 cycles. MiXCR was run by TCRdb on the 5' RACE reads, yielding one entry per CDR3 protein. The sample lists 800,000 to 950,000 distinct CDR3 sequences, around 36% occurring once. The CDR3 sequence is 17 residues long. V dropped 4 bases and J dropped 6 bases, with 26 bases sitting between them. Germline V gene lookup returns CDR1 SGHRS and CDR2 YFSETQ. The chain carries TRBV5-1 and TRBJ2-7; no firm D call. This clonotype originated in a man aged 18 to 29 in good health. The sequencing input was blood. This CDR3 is CASSGELSFRNGCEQYF. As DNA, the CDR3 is TGCGCCAGCAGCGGGGAATTGTCGTTTCGAAATGGCTGCGAGCAGTACTTC.